A single sample is the source of the 24 T cell receptor beta chains below, sequenced in a study of early T cells in non-severe SARS-CoV-2 infection. TCRdb analysed the 5' RACE reads with MiXCR anew, one entry per CDR3 protein. The sample contains tens of thousands of distinct CDR3 sequences, 9.5% to 14% of which appear only once. The sequencing sample was made of whole blood. Receptors originate from an adult who was a healthcare worker with PCR-confirmed SARS-CoV-2 infection or an uninfected control (not recorded which).

In its sample, this clonotype was seen a few times. V is TRBV20-1 and J is TRBJ2-3; 12 bases map to TRBD2. Per germline, CDR1 DFQATT and CDR2 SNEGSKA (reference sequence). This CDR3 comprises 16 residues. J was trimmed by 1 base and V by 0 bases; bases with no gene match: 2. The CDR3 protein is CSARDLAGGGTDTQYF. The DNA for the CDR3 is TGCAGTGCTAGAGATCTAGCGGGGGGGGGCACAGATACGCAGTATTTT.

This clonotype was detected ten times or more. The genes are TRBV7-2 and TRBJ2-1, with 9 bases identical to TRBD2. CDR3 length equals 16 residues. Germline CDR1 SGHTA, CDR2 FQGNSA. Trimming removed 3 bases from V and 8 bases from J; junction bases left unmatched: 11. CDR3 residues: CASSFFFAGGPHEQFF. The DNA of the CDR3 is TGTGCCAGCAGCTTTTTCTTTGCGGGGGGGCCCCATGAGCAGTTCTTC.

The chain couples TRBV5-1 to TRBJ1-2; a weak D match, TRBD1 (6 bases). Germline-derived CDR1 and CDR2 are SGHRS and YFSETQ. With 3 bases removed from V and 8 bases from J, the gap between germline ends came to 14 bases. There are 13 residues in the CDR3. CDR3 DNA sequence: TGCGCCAGCAGCTCATACACAGGGAACGGCTACACCTTC. It specifies CASSSYTGNGYTF.

The chain recombines TRBV29-1 with TRBJ2-7; perhaps TRBD1 as D (7 bases). The V and J ends lost 7 bases and 1 base respectively, with 14 bases between them. Germline V gene data show CDR1 as SQVTM and CDR2 as ANQGSEA. This CDR3 is built from 13 residues. The CDR3 spells CSARQGGSYEQYF. In DNA, the CDR3 is TGCAGCGCCCGGCAGGGGGGATCCTACGAGCAGTACTTC.

The chain employs TRBV27 and TRBJ2-7, with D tentatively TRBD1 or TRBD2 (5 bases each). This CDR3 comprises 13 residues. Trimming took 3 bases from V and 3 from J, leaving 9 bases between them. From germline, CDR1 is MNHEY and CDR2 SMNVEV (reference sequence). The DNA of the CDR3 is TGTGCCAGCAGTTTTGAGGGGCGCTACGAGCAGTACTTC. Its protein product is CASSFEGRYEQYF.

This clonotype has a count of ten or more. This sequence joins TRBV7-9 and TRBJ2-1; 7 bases agree with TRBD2. V was pared by 2 bases and J by 7 bases, with 2 bases of the junction left unmatched. Germline V lookup: CDR1 SEHNR, CDR2 FQNEAQ (reference sequence). CDR3 length equals 13 residues. Here the CDR3 DNA reads TGTGCCAGCAGCTTATTACTAGCGAATGAGCAGTTCTTC. Its protein product is CASSLLLANEQFF.

This clonotype occurred many times. The chain recombines TRBV12-3 or TRBV12-4 with TRBJ2-3; D ambiguous. V was trimmed by 2 bases and J by 0 bases, leaving 21 bases between them. The CDR3 totals 19 residues. The CDR3 here is CASSLLDWWAETSTDTQYF. Written as DNA, the CDR3 is TGTGCCAGCAGTTTACTCGATTGGTGGGCAGAGACTAGCACAGATACGCAGTATTTT.

Only a few counts were recorded for this clonotype. The J gene is TRBJ2-7, the V gene TRBV9, with 11 bases fitting TRBD1. Trimming cost V 5 bases and J 4 bases; bases outside gene matches: 2. CDR1 SGDLS and CDR2 YYNGEE come from the germline V gene. This CDR3 has 13 amino acids. The CDR3 spells CASSGQGAYEQYF. The CDR3 DNA is TGTGCCAGCAGTGGACAGGGGGCGTACGAGCAGTACTTC.

This clonotype was recorded at least ten times. The chain links TRBV11-1 to TRBJ2-2, with D unresolved. From germline, CDR1 is SGHAT and CDR2 FQDESV (reference sequence). Trimming left V 5 bases short and J 2 bases short, with 9 bases between. The CDR3 has 14 residues. The CDR3 DNA sequence: TGTGCCAGCAGCGAGAGACTTAACACCGGGGAGCTGTTTTTT. It encodes CASSERLNTGELFF.

This clonotype was counted at least ten times. This chain joins TRBV7-9 and TRBJ2-2, with TRBD1 identical over 8 bases. The CDR3 sequence is 15 residues long. After removal of 4 bases from V and 5 bases from J, the junction contained 6 bases not matched to a gene. Germline assignment: CDR1 SEHNR and CDR2 FQNEAQ (reference sequence). The CDR3 region has the DNA TGTGCCAGCAGCTCCTGGACAGGGAGGACCGGGGAGCTGTTTTTT. Translating it yields CASSSWTGRTGELFF.

This clonotype was observed a handful of times. V gene TRBV19 combines with J gene TRBJ1-5, with 10 bases identical to TRBD1. Trimming cost V 3 bases and J 5 bases; bases outside gene matches: 7. The CDR3 length is 16 residues. CDR1 and CDR2 (germline): LNHDA, SQIVND (reference sequence). The CDR3 region has the DNA TGTGCCAGTAGTATGAGGGACAGGGGCAAAGATCAGCCCCAGCATTTT. Protein product: CASSMRDRGKDQPQHF.

The table lists this clonotype with a few counts. The V gene is TRBV7-2, the J gene TRBJ2-2; D is unresolved. V gave up 0 bases and J gave up 6 bases, with 8 bases separating them. CDR1 and CDR2 (germline): SGHTA, FQGNSA. The CDR3 totals 14 residues. The CDR3 reads CASSLALRPGELFF. The CDR3 nucleotides read TGTGCCAGCAGCTTAGCGCTTAGGCCCGGGGAGCTGTTTTTT.

This clonotype was seen many times. The chain couples TRBV11-2 to TRBJ2-4, with TRBD1 as a possible D gene (6 bases). The germline gives CDR1 SGHAT, CDR2 FQNNGV. Trimming took 6 bases from V and 0 from J, leaving 12 bases between them. This CDR3 is 15 amino acids long. The CDR3 spells CASRKVGQAKNIQYF. For the CDR3, the DNA is TGTGCCAGCAGAAAGGTGGGACAAGCCAAAAACATTCAGTACTTC.

The genes are TRBV10-3 and TRBJ2-1; 12 bases fit TRBD2. The CDR3 has 16 amino acids. The junction had 7 bases not matched to a gene; V was cut back by 10 bases and J by 0 bases. Germline CDR1 and CDR2: ENHRY and SYGVKD. CDR3 loop: CANAPSGGASYNEQFF. The CDR3 DNA reads as TGTGCCAATGCTCCTAGCGGGGGGGCCTCCTACAATGAGCAGTTCTTC.

This clonotype was seen ten or more times. The V call is TRBV10-3, the J call TRBJ2-3; D ambiguous. The germline V and J ends were trimmed by 5 bases and 11 bases, with 11 bases remaining between them. The CDR3 runs 11 residues. In germline, CDR1 is ENHRY, CDR2 SYGVKD. The CDR3 DNA reads TGTGCCATCAGTATGGTCTGGGGGCAGTATTTT. Amino acid sequence: CAISMVWGQYF.

This clonotype was found many times. The chain carries TRBV7-9 and TRBJ2-3, with D perhaps TRBD2 (5 bases). Germline CDR1 is SEHNR and CDR2 is FQNEAQ (reference sequence). This CDR3 is built from 14 residues. Trimming cost V 6 bases and J 4 bases, with 14 bases left between them. For the CDR3, the DNA is TGTGCCAGCAGTCGGCGGACTGTCCCAGATACGCAGTATTTT. As protein: CASSRRTVPDTQYF.

This clonotype was picked up a small number of times. The chain combines TRBV20-1 with TRBJ2-2; 9 bases match TRBD2. V lost 1 base and J lost 3; bases outside the gene matches: 3. Germline-derived CDR1 and CDR2 are DFQATT and SNEGSKA (reference sequence). CDR3 length: 15 residues. CDR3 amino acids: CSARAIAGDTGELFF. The CDR3 bases are TGCAGTGCTAGAGCTATAGCGGGGGACACCGGGGAGCTGTTTTTT.

This clonotype came up many times. The chain has TRBV12-3 or TRBV12-4 and TRBJ2-5, with a weak D call TRBD2 (7 bases). The V and J ends lost 5 bases and 10 bases respectively, with 23 bases between them. This CDR3 is built from 15 residues. This chain's CDR3 is CASSPGGRFFEGQYF. In nucleotides, the CDR3 is TGTGCCAGCAGTCCGGGGGGCCGGTTCTTCGAGGGCCAGTACTTC.

This clonotype was counted at least ten times. This rearrangement joins TRBV10-1 to TRBJ2-7, with D unclear. This CDR3 has 12 residues. Per germline, CDR1 WNHNN and CDR2 SYGVQD (reference sequence). The V end was cut by 3 bases, the J end by 6 bases, with 9 bases between. CDR3: CASSDPGGEQYF. DNA for the CDR3: TGCGCCAGCAGTGACCCAGGCGGCGAGCAGTACTTC.

This clonotype was observed at least ten times. The chain couples TRBV18 to TRBJ1-4, with D unresolved. This CDR3 comprises 14 residues. In germline, CDR1 is KGHSH, CDR2 LQKENI. Between the trimmed V and J ends, which lost 6 bases and 2 bases, there was a span of 10 bases. The CDR3 DNA follows: TGTGCCAGCTCCCTCCTTGCTACTAATGAAAAACTGTTTTTT. Protein: CASSLLATNEKLFF. The full variable domain, in which reference TRBV18 and TRBJ1-4 provide the parts outside the CDR3, is NAGVMQNPRHLVRRRGQEARLRCSPMKGHSHVYWYRQLPEEGLKFMVYLQKENIIDESGMPKERFSAEFPKEGPSILRIQQVVRGDSAAYFCASSLLATNEKLFFGSGTQLSVL.

V usage is TRBV5-1 and J usage is TRBJ2-3, with 8 positions matching TRBD2. J was trimmed by 1 base and V by 1 base; bases with no gene match: 8. This CDR3 contains 17 residues. The germline V gene encodes CDR1 SGHRS and CDR2 YFSETQ. The CDR3 loop reads CASSLSPRGEGTDTQYF. CDR3 DNA sequence: TGCGCCAGCAGCTTGAGTCCGCGGGGGGAAGGCACAGATACGCAGTATTTT.

V usage is TRBV5-1 and J usage is TRBJ2-2; D is unclear. The CDR3 has 15 amino acids. Germline CDR1 and CDR2: SGHRS and YFSETQ. The V end lost 4 bases, the J end lost 4 bases, and 14 bases lay between the germline ends. The CDR3, as DNA: TGCGCCAGCAGCCCGGGCCGGGTTGGCACCGGGGAGCTGTTTTTT. Its translation is CASSPGRVGTGELFF.

Many counts were recorded for this clonotype. The junction departs from germline at one end; a sequencing error may be responsible. The V and J genes are TRBV30 and TRBJ2-5, with TRBD1 identical over 8 bases. Per germline, CDR1 GTSNPN and CDR2 SVGIG (reference sequence). The CDR3 has 12 amino acids. For the CDR3, the DNA is TGCGCCTTTGGACAGGGCGGGGAGACCCAGTACTTC. This gives the protein CAFGQGGETQYF. Drawing the rest from reference TRBV30 and TRBJ2-5, the complete variable domain is SQTIHQWPATLVQPVGSPLSLECTVEGTSNPNLYWYRQAAGRGLQLLFYSVGIGQISSEVPQNLSASRPQDRQFILSSKKLLLSDSGFYLCAFGQGGETQYFGPGTRLLVL.

In this sample, this clonotype turned up once. This rearrangement joins TRBV3-1 to TRBJ2-5; TRBD2 matches 14 bases. The CDR3 totals 15 residues. Germline V CDR1 and CDR2: LGHDT, YNNKEL (reference sequence). V was pared by 8 bases and J by 1 base, with 3 bases of the junction left unmatched. CDR3 sequence: CASSGTSGSQETQYF. The CDR3, as DNA: TGTGCCAGCTCCGGGACTAGCGGGAGCCAAGAGACCCAGTACTTC.